This is a list of T cell receptor beta chains from one sample in a study of T cell responses to AZD1222 COVID-19 vaccine. Sequencing was performed with immunoSEQ multiplex PCR; in TCRdb, only in-frame clones are kept and a portion is missing. The top ten clones hold about 1.5% of a sample with 150,000 or so clones, 90% to 95% of them seen once. The sequences come from peripheral blood, collected on day 0 of AZD1222 vaccination. These receptors were taken from an adult in good health. Each CDR3 is given without its conserved first and last residue. Size tells how often a clone was seen (once, few, many) or the class of an expanded clone, and some rows leave it out.

cdr3_length clone_size v_call cdr3_aa
11 NA TRBV2 ASSGRVRYEQY
13 NA TRBV9 ASSVASGSTYEQY
11 NA TRBV29-1 SAGAGMNTEAF
11 NA TRBV18 ASSQDLDHEQY
13 once TRBV9 ASSTRPGPGTEAF
11 NA TRBV27 ASSFGALTEAF
14 few TRBV30 ACQGGTGGRNTEAF
10 NA TRBV7-9 ASSVSNQPQH
13 once TRBV30 ADDRLGATNYGYT
11 once TRBV10-3 AIAGREDTEAF
15 once TRBV5-1 ASSLADRGVTNEKLF
13 NA TRBV10-1 ASSVRQDTGNTIY
12 NA TRBV7-3 ASSLNRGKYEQY
14 NA TRBV5-1 ASSTQKTSGAYEQY
12 once TRBV5-1 ASSLNPNTGELF
14 once TRBV28 ASSLSDSSYNSPLH
16 NA TRBV7-8 ASSLVASGRAGRETQY
14 once TRBV5-1 ASSPRQGSVNTEAF
15 NA TRBV3-1/TRBV3-2 ASSTDTNTGVQETQY
10 NA TRBV7-3 ASSLTGGIQY
11 NA TRBV6-5 ASNRGGGEKLF
12 NA TRBV6-5 ASRTTQTNYEQY
11 NA TRBV9 ASSVGNGNTIY
16 NA TRBV5-4 ASSWTGGGSYSNQPQH
14 NA TRBV24-1 ATSDFGTSGRDEQF
13 once TRBV4-1 ASSQAWGHYNEQF
11 NA TRBV6-5 ASFSGPGNTIY
11 NA TRBV7-3 ASRAGGADTQY
12 NA TRBV9 ASSVGPPNTEAF
13 NA TRBV6-4 ASSAEAGGLYEQY
12 NA TRBV7-3 ASSTGTGFNEQF
10 NA TRBV30 AWGQGPDTIY
13 NA TRBV7-2 ASSLAGQALYEQY
10 NA TRBV12-3/TRBV12-4 ASSLRPSPQH
11 NA TRBV6-4 ADRHPRTRWAF
13 NA TRBV6-5 ASTMDRGGNQPQH
13 NA TRBV13 ASSSTSASSYEQY
13 NA TRBV5-1 ASSSHGFGTDTQY
6 once TRBV29-1 SVGVAF
14 NA TRBV7-9 ASSAHRGSGNTEAF
10 NA TRBV9 ASSVEAGRAF